The rows below give T cell receptor beta chains drawn from one sample of a study of HIV-infected patients and healthy controls. Each CDR3 protein gets one entry after TCRdb re-called the 5' RACE reads with MiXCR. The sample holds 18,000 or so distinct CDR3 sequences, 8.5% seen once. The sample in question was blood, obtained during antiretroviral therapy. These receptors were taken from an adult with HIV infection. Each CDR3 is given with its conserved first and last residue.

V,J,CDR3
TRBV29-1,TRBJ2-3,CVGSIADLTDTQYF
TRBV25-1,TRBJ2-1,CASSGQYNEQFF
TRBV18,TRBJ1-5,CASSPGTGGHQPQHF
TRBV13,TRBJ1-1,CASSPDRGTAEAFF
TRBV2,TRBJ1-2,CASSGTGSYGYTF
TRBV20-1,TRBJ1-1,CSAREPKGQGNTEAFF
TRBV5-5,TRBJ2-3,CASSLWYTEVGLPDTQYF
TRBV10-3,TRBJ2-1,CAISGGRALNEQFF
TRBV19,TRBJ1-5,CASGAGPNQPQHF
TRBV10-3,TRBJ2-3,CAISPTDPLISTDTQYF
TRBV5-5,TRBJ1-1,CASSLGMTGVNTEAFF
TRBV20-1,TRBJ2-2,CSAVTYRQGPGELFF
TRBV27,TRBJ1-4,CASSFRGVRGKKLFF
TRBV4-2,TRBJ2-7,CASSQDLERGAPFYEQYF
TRBV5-1,TRBJ2-3,CASSLDSSADTQYF
TRBV6-5,TRBJ1-1,CASRGNTEAFF
TRBV12-3/TRBV12-4,TRBJ2-3,CASSLAGDAQYF
TRBV7-9,TRBJ1-3,CASSPPSGTYGNTIYF
TRBV29-1,TRBJ2-2,CSVAGAAGELFF
TRBV18,TRBJ2-1,CASSRQGADNEQFF
TRBV5-1,TRBJ1-5,CASSLGGQGQPQHF
TRBV28,TRBJ2-3,CASSSGTSGSTDTQYF
TRBV28,TRBJ1-5,CASSPQRGSNQPQHF
TRBV3-1,TRBJ2-5,CASSQHSGSETQYF
TRBV6-1,TRBJ2-3,CASMGHDTDTQYF
TRBV19,TRBJ2-1,CASSIREAGYNEQFF
TRBV28,TRBJ1-2,CASSSHTRANYGYTF
TRBV12-3/TRBV12-4,TRBJ2-6,CASSRVDWTGANVLTF
TRBV18,TRBJ1-1,CASSPGQPNTEAFF
TRBV7-9,TRBJ2-7,CASSPETWSEDEQYF
TRBV20-1,TRBJ1-6,CSALSGTANSPLHF
TRBV6-5,TRBJ2-3,CASRVGRADTQYF
TRBV12-5,TRBJ1-2,CASVTDGYTF
TRBV19,TRBJ1-5,CANLLRKQGCNQPQHF
TRBV5-1,TRBJ2-3,CASSGQDTQYF
TRBV3-1,TRBJ2-7,CASSYRGYYEQYF
TRBV11-2,TRBJ2-7,CASSALGADYEQYF
TRBV9,TRBJ2-5,CASSVDSGELETQYF
TRBV10-3,TRBJ2-7,CAISETAYEQYF
TRBV5-5,TRBJ1-2,CASSLGSGVQDYGYTF
TRBV27,TRBJ2-7,CASSRRLPYEQYF
TRBV9,TRBJ2-5,CASSDRTLDETQYF
TRBV20-1,TRBJ2-1,CKPGLAGGFDDEQFF
TRBV28,TRBJ2-1,CASSLKPSSYNEQFF
TRBV28,TRBJ1-4,CASSPSGQWNEKLFF
TRBV12-3/TRBV12-4,TRBJ1-3,CASSPRDRGSFSGNTIYF
TRBV5-1,TRBJ1-5,CASSMSGQFDQPQHF
TRBV10-3,TRBJ2-2,CAISATREGNTGELFF
TRBV4-1,TRBJ1-2,CASSRDRGLDGYTF
TRBV10-3,TRBJ1-2,CAISGTVYGYTF
TRBV5-1,TRBJ1-1,CASSLRSGALNTEAFF
TRBV9,TRBJ2-3,CASSVSSSGSPDTQYF
TRBV7-9,TRBJ2-3,CARQGYTDTQYF
TRBV7-8,TRBJ2-7,CASSLKDYPYEQYF
TRBV5-1,TRBJ2-1,CASRSAGTGYNEQFF
TRBV29-1,TRBJ1-1,CSVEDSQNTEAFF
TRBV7-9,TRBJ1-5,CASTLREPQHF
TRBV5-5,TRBJ1-6,CASRPTGSSYNSPLHF
TRBV10-3,TRBJ1-1,CAISDVGKNTEAFF
TRBV29-1,TRBJ2-3,CSVEGTGGTDTQYF